This is a list of T cell receptor beta chains from one sample in a study of cytomegalovirus exposure and HLA in healthy donors. Profiled with immunoSEQ multiplex PCR; TCRdb holds only in-frame clones, not every one. Counted here are fewer than 100,000 clones, less than 70% occurring once; the ten biggest clones make up over 1%. Input material: PBMCs. These receptors originate from a female donor in good health and CMV-seronegative. Both conserved end residues are part of each CDR3. D genes are given only for firm matches. Clone size is shown for a subset of rows, as once, few, many or a class of expanded clone.

TRBJ1-6	many	TRBV30	TRBD1	TGTGCCTGGACTACCGGACAGGGTTATTCACCCCTCCACTTT	CAWTTGQGYSPLHF
TRBJ2-6	-	TRBV28	-	TGTGCCAGCAGTTTCGACGGGAGCGGGGCCAACGTCCTGACTTTC	CASSFDGSGANVLTF
TRBJ2-5	-	TRBV5-4	-	TGTGCCAGCAGCTGGCGGCGGGAACAAGAGACCCAGTACTTC	CASSWRREQETQYF
TRBJ2-3	-	TRBV7-8	TRBD2	TGTGCCAGCACGACTAGCGGGGGCACAGATACGCAGTATTTT	CASTTSGGTDTQYF
TRBJ1-1	-	TRBV10-2	TRBD1	TGCGCCAGCAGTGAACAGGGGGGGACTGAAGCTTTCTTT	CASSEQGGTEAFF
TRBJ1-2	-	TRBV14	TRBD1	TGTGCCAGCAGCCCGTACAGGGGGCAAGGCTACACCTTC	CASSPYRGQGYTF
TRBJ1-1	-	TRBV5-1	-	TGCGCCAGCAGCTTGGAGCCTCAGAACACTGAAGCTTTCTTT	CASSLEPQNTEAFF
TRBJ1-1	few	TRBV5-6	-	TGTGCCAGCAGCCCCGACGCGGGGGAGGGTTACACTGAAGCTTTCTTT	CASSPDAGEGYTEAFF
TRBJ1-3	-	TRBV9	-	TGTGCCAGCAGCGTAGTAGACACCATATATTTT	CASSVVDTIYF
TRBJ2-2	few	TRBV5-1	TRBD2	TGCGCCAGCAGCTTGCCGGGAGGAGTCGGGGAGCTGTTTTTT	CASSLPGGVGELFF
TRBJ1-1	once	TRBV7-9	-	TGTGCCAGCAGCTTAGCAGTAGCTGAAGCTTTCTTT	CASSLAVAEAFF
TRBJ1-2	-	TRBV9	-	TGTGCCAGCAGCGTAGAGGGCGGGGGTCTTAACTATGGCTACACCTTC	CASSVEGGGLNYGYTF
TRBJ2-5	once	TRBV4-3	-	TGCGCCAGCAGCCAAGAATCTGTAGAGGGATGGGGAGAGACCCAGTACTTC	CASSQESVEGWGETQYF
TRBJ1-4	-	TRBV7-2	TRBD1	TGTGCCAGCAGCCACGGGACAGGGAATGAAAAACTGTTTTTT	CASSHGTGNEKLFF
TRBJ1-6	few	TRBV7-9	-	TGTGCCAGCAGCGGCGACAGGACTAATTCACCCCTCCACTTT	CASSGDRTNSPLHF
TRBJ2-3	-	TRBV5-1	-	TGCGCCAGCAGCCCCGCGCTAGTCGGGACAGATACGCAGTATTTT	CASSPALVGTDTQYF
TRBJ2-7	-	TRBV5-1	-	TGCGCCAGCAGCTTGGCGATCAGCTCCTACGAGCAGTACTTC	CASSLAISSYEQYF
TRBJ2-1	-	TRBV6-4	TRBD2	TGTGCCACCAAACTAGCGGCCAGCTCCTACAATGAGCAGTTCTTC	CATKLAASSYNEQFF
TRBJ2-7	-	TRBV6-5	TRBD1	TGTGCCAGCAGCTTATCCGGGACAGGGGTCTACGAGCAGTACTTC	CASSLSGTGVYEQYF
TRBJ1-1	-	TRBV29-1	-	TGCAGCGTTGAAGGGCAGTACGGGTCTCTGAACACTGAAGCTTTCTTT	CSVEGQYGSLNTEAFF
TRBJ2-7	once	TRBV30	TRBD1	TGTGCCTGGAGTGTTAGACAGGGAGAGCAGTACTTC	CAWSVRQGEQYF
TRBJ2-1	-	TRBV14	-	TGTGCCAGCAGCCCCCAAATGACAGGCAATGAGCAGTTCTTC	CASSPQMTGNEQFF
TRBJ2-7	-	TRBV11-2	TRBD1	TGTGCCAGCAGCTTCGGGACAGCTTCCTACGAGCAGTACTTC	CASSFGTASYEQYF
TRBJ2-5	-	TRBV6-1	TRBD2	TGTGCCACGGGACTAGCGGGGGGGCATCAAGAGACCCAGTACTTC	CATGLAGGHQETQYF
TRBJ1-1	once	TRBV4-1	-	TGCGCCAGCAGCCAAGCCGACAGATTCAGAGACACTGAAGCTTTCTTT	CASSQADRFRDTEAFF
TRBJ2-5	-	TRBV7-2	TRBD2	TGTGCCAGCAGCCCTCTCACTAGCGGGGGGCGGGGGGAGACCCAGTACTTC	CASSPLTSGGRGETQYF
TRBJ2-2	-	TRBV30	TRBD1	TGTGCCTGGAGTGGCCCCCCCGGACAGGGGGCCGGGGAGCTGTTTTTT	CAWSGPPGQGAGELFF
TRBJ2-7	-	TRBV27	TRBD2	TGTGCCAGCAGATTACTAGCGGGAGGGAATGGGAACTACGAGCAGTACTTC	CASRLLAGGNGNYEQYF
TRBJ2-7	-	TRBV29-1	-	TGCAGCGTTGACAACCCCCCTCCTACGAACCAGGGGGAGCAGTACTTC	CSVDNPPPTNQGEQYF
TRBJ1-1	-	TRBV29-1	-	TGCAGCGTGGCAGGGGTAATGAACACTGAAGCTTTCTTT	CSVAGVMNTEAFF
TRBJ2-1	-	TRBV7-6	TRBD1	TGTGCCAGCAGCCGACAGGGGTATGAGCAGTTCTTC	CASSRQGYEQFF
TRBJ2-1	-	TRBV4-1	TRBD1	TGCGCCAGCAGCCCCTACCTAGGGACAGGGAGGAATGAGCAGTTCTTC	CASSPYLGTGRNEQFF
TRBJ1-2	-	TRBV6-9	TRBD1	TGTGCCAGCATCCCCGAGGGACAGACAAACTATGGCTACACCTTC	CASIPEGQTNYGYTF
TRBJ2-5	-	TRBV5-1	TRBD1	TGCGCCAGCAGCCTGACAGGGGGCGTGATGGAGACCCAGTACTTC	CASSLTGGVMETQYF
TRBJ1-1	-	TRBV29-1	-	TGCAGCGTTGATGGGGGGATGAACACTGAAGCTTTCTTT	CSVDGGMNTEAFF
TRBJ2-7	-	TRBV13	TRBD1	TGTGCCAGCAGCTTAGAGTCCAGGGACAGGCCCTACGAGCAGTACTTC	CASSLESRDRPYEQYF
TRBJ1-6	-	TRBV5-4	-	TGTGCCAGCAGCTTGGATGGAGCTACCTATAATTCACCCCTCCACTTT	CASSLDGATYNSPLHF
TRBJ1-1	-	TRBV7-8	-	TGTGCCAGCAGCTCTGGGGGTAAGGGGCGGGGCACTGAAGCTTTCTTT	CASSSGGKGRGTEAFF
TRBJ1-4	-	TRBV18	-	TGTGCCAGCTCACCAAGCCGGTTTCATGAAAAACTGTTTTTT	CASSPSRFHEKLFF
TRBJ2-7	-	TRBV6-6	-	TGTGCCAGCAGTGCAACCAACAGGGTCGAGCAGTACTTC	CASSATNRVEQYF
TRBJ1-5	-	TRBV28	TRBD1	TGTGCCAGCACCTACCTCAGGACAGGGTTTCAGCCCCAGCATTTT	CASTYLRTGFQPQHF
TRBJ1-1	-	TRBV28	-	TGTGCCAGCAGTTTCACGGGGAACACTGAAGCTTTCTTT	CASSFTGNTEAFF
TRBJ1-5	once	TRBV19	TRBD1	TGTGCCAGTAGTTCCACCACAGGGGGTGTCCAGCCCCAGCATTTT	CASSSTTGGVQPQHF
TRBJ1-1	-	TRBV2	TRBD1	TGTGCCAGCAGAGCTAAAACAGGGGGTGGCACTGAAGCTTTCTTT	CASRAKTGGGTEAFF
TRBJ2-1	-	TRBV7-6	-	TGTGCCAGCAGCCGTGAGACTTCGTCCTACAATGAGCAGTTCTTC	CASSRETSSYNEQFF
TRBJ2-7	-	TRBV9	TRBD2	TGTGCCAGCAGCGCAACAGGACTAGCGGGGGTAAACGAGCAGTACTTC	CASSATGLAGVNEQYF
TRBJ2-1	-	TRBV28	-	TGTGCCAGCAGTTTTATCCAGTGGTACAATGAGCAGTTCTTC	CASSFIQWYNEQFF
TRBJ2-7	once	TRBV4-1	-	TGCGCCAGCAGCCAAGCGGCGGGCTACGAGCAGTACTTC	CASSQAAGYEQYF
TRBJ1-2	-	TRBV14	-	TGTGCCAGCAGCCAAGGAGGGTTGGGCCGCTACACCTTC	CASSQGGLGRYTF
TRBJ1-2	-	TRBV28	TRBD1	TGTGCCAGCAGTCCCCGGACAGGGGGAGGGTCCTATGGCTACACCTTC	CASSPRTGGGSYGYTF
TRBJ1-1	-	TRBV29-1	-	TGCAGCGTTGAACCCACCTCCGGGACTGAAGCTTTCTTT	CSVEPTSGTEAFF
TRBJ1-3	few	TRBV6-6	-	TGTGCCAGCAGCACCGGAGACACCATATATTTT	CASSTGDTIYF
TRBJ2-5	few	TRBV5-8	-	TGTGCCAGCAGCTTGGGTATTAGAGAGACCCAGTACTTC	CASSLGIRETQYF
TRBJ1-2	-	TRBV5-6	-	TGTGCCAGCAGCTTGTGGCGGGAAGAGGGCTACACCTTC	CASSLWREEGYTF
TRBJ2-4	-	TRBV5-1	-	TGCGCCAGCAGCTTGGTAGGGGAGGACATTCAGTACTTC	CASSLVGEDIQYF
TRBJ1-1	few	TRBV19	-	TGTGCCAGTAGTATAGACCGGGGGGGCTCTTTCTTT	CASSIDRGGSFF
TRBJ1-5	-	TRBV28	-	TGTGCCAGCAGTTTCACGCGTAGTAGCAATCAGCCCCAGCATTTT	CASSFTRSSNQPQHF